Below, 23 T cell receptor beta chains from the same sample are listed, as sequenced in a study of T cell responses to AZD1222 COVID-19 vaccine. The repertoire was sequenced with immunoSEQ multiplex PCR; TCRdb's copy has only in-frame clones and lacks some. The data hold about 96,000 clones, with 85% to 90% observed a single time. Material: peripheral blood, obtained on day 0 of AZD1222 vaccination. The receptors shown here come from an adult in good health.

The chain couples TRBV5-1 to TRBJ2-3; D uncertain. The CDR3 is 12 residues long. From germline, CDR1 is SGHRS and CDR2 YFSETQ. With 4 bases removed from V and 11 bases from J, the gap between germline ends came to 14 bases. CDR3 coding DNA: TGCGCCAGCAGCCCGGAGACGGCAGGGCAGTATTTT. This codes for CASSPETAGQYF.

This rearrangement joins TRBV7-9 to TRBJ2-6, with a tentative D call TRBD2 (6 bases). The CDR3 consists of 16 residues. The germline V gene encodes CDR1 SEHNR and CDR2 FQNEAQ (reference sequence). V was cut by 3 bases and J by 2 bases, with 11 bases left in between. CDR3 residues: CASSLEGSAGANVLTF. DNA for the CDR3: TGTGCCAGCAGCTTGGAGGGATCGGCTGGGGCCAACGTCCTGACTTTC.

Turning to this clone: The junction departs from germline at one end; a sequencing error may be responsible. The gene calls are TRBV30 and TRBJ1-1, with TRBD1 matching 7 bases. CDR3 length equals 14 residues. Germline assignment: CDR1 GTSNPN and CDR2 SVGIG (reference sequence). CDR3: CAWRWTGPNPEAFF. Here the CDR3 DNA reads TGTGCCTGGAGGTGGACAGGCCCGAACCCTGAAGCTTTCTTT.

The chain recombines TRBV2 with TRBJ1-5; D remains unclear. Deletions cut 2 bases from V and 4 bases from J, with 6 bases between. The germline CDR1 and CDR2 sequences are SNHLY and FYNNEI. This CDR3 has 13 residues. CDR3 amino acids: CASSEYENQPQHF. CDR3 nucleotide sequence: TGTGCCAGCAGTGAATATGAAAATCAGCCCCAGCATTTT.

This clone was seen a few times. This chain links TRBV3-1 (or the pseudogene TRBV3-2) with TRBJ1-2, with D perhaps matching TRBD1 (6 bases). The length of the CDR3 is 16 residues. From germline, CDR1 is LGHDT and CDR2 YNNKEL (reference sequence). V was trimmed by 0 bases and J by 3 bases, leaving 14 bases between them. CDR3 residues: CASSQDRGSAYYGYTF. The CDR3 coding sequence is TGTGCCAGCAGCCAAGATAGGGGGTCCGCTTACTATGGCTACACCTTC.

The rearrangement joins TRBV7-2 to TRBJ2-5; D might be TRBD1 (7 bases). CDR3 length: 14 amino acids. Germline loops: CDR1 SGHTA, CDR2 FQGNSA. Trimming pared 5 bases from V and 2 bases from J, leaving 12 bases between. As DNA, the CDR3 is TGTGCCAGCAGCGTGCAGGGGGGTCAAGAGACCCAGTACTTC. Translation gives CASSVQGGQETQYF.

This clone was observed a single time. This chain connects TRBV20-1 to TRBJ2-7; no clear D gene. V was shortened by 3 bases and J by 4 bases, with 4 bases between the two germline ends. Germline V gene lookup returns CDR1 DFQATT and CDR2 SNEGSKA (reference sequence). This CDR3 is 10 amino acids long. The CDR3 DNA reads TGCAGTGCTAGCCATTACGAGCAGTACTTC. Amino acids: CSASHYEQYF.

The chain joins TRBV7-2 to TRBJ2-7; no clear D gene. CDR3 length equals 11 residues. V lost 5 bases, J lost 6 bases, and 8 bases lay in between. Germline assignment: CDR1 SGHTA and CDR2 FQGNSA. DNA of the CDR3: TGTGCCAGCAGCCACGGCACCGAGCAGTACTTC. Amino acids: CASSHGTEQYF.

The rearrangement links TRBV5-1 to TRBJ1-1, with 9 nucleotides matching TRBD1. This CDR3 is built from 14 residues. The V and J ends lost 4 bases and 1 base, in that order; junction bases with no gene match: 2. Germline V gene data show CDR1 as SGHRS and CDR2 as YFSETQ. CDR3 DNA sequence: TGCGCCAGCAGCCCGGGACAGGGGAACACTGAAGCTTTCTTT. Its protein product is CASSPGQGNTEAFF.

The chain employs TRBV19 and TRBJ2-7; 7 nucleotides match TRBD1. Germline V CDR1 and CDR2: LNHDA, SQIVND (reference sequence). The V segment lost 3 bases and the J segment 2 bases; nucleotides outside the gene matches: 7. The CDR3 loop spans 15 amino acids. CDR3 amino acids: CASSMEGGRTYEQYF. CDR3 bases: TGTGCCAGTAGTATGGAAGGGGGCCGAACCTACGAGCAGTACTTC.

The gene calls are TRBV6-2 or TRBV6-3 and TRBJ1-1; 8 bases are a match to TRBD1. Trimming took 2 bases from V and 8 from J; bases not matched to a gene: 4. This CDR3 has 13 amino acids. Per germline, CDR1 MNHEY and CDR2 SVGEGT. The CDR3 sequence: CASSYLGQGEAFF. The DNA for the CDR3 is TGTGCCAGCAGTTACCTTGGACAGGGCGAAGCTTTCTTT.

This chain links TRBV6-2 or TRBV6-3 with TRBJ1-6, with TRBD1 as a possible D gene (6 bases). Between the trimmed V and J ends, which lost 4 bases and 9 bases, there was a span of 16 bases. Germline V gene sequence: CDR1 MNHEY, CDR2 SVGEGT. The CDR3 contains 15 residues. CDR3 residues: CASSSSGGRGSPLHF. The CDR3 bases are TGTGCCAGCAGTTCGTCCGGGGGGCGAGGTTCACCCCTCCACTTT.

The V call is TRBV6-2 or TRBV6-3, the J call TRBJ2-2; 8 positions agree with TRBD1. After removal of 5 bases from V and 4 bases from J, the junction contained 0 bases not matched to a gene. CDR1 is MNHEY, CDR2 SVGEGT, per germline. The CDR3 contains 13 residues. The CDR3 loop is CASSTGGTGELFF. The CDR3 region has the DNA TGTGCCAGCAGTACAGGGGGCACCGGGGAGCTGTTTTTT.

The CDR3 DNA is TGTGCCAGCAGCTCCTCGGGGGACGGACGACAGCAGTTCTTC. It translates to CASSSSGDGRQQFF. The gene calls are TRBV5-6 and TRBJ2-1, with D perhaps matching TRBD2 (6 bases). The V end lost 3 bases, the J end lost 11 bases, and 18 bases lay between the germline ends. The V gene's germline CDR1 is SGHDT and CDR2 YYEEEE. The CDR3 contains 14 residues.

The chain carries TRBV6-5 and TRBJ1-5, with 8 bases aligning to TRBD1. The germline V gene has CDR1 MNHEY and CDR2 SVGAGI. The junction had 4 bases not matched to a gene; V was cut back by 0 bases and J by 3 bases. This CDR3 region has 16 residues. CDR3 DNA: TGTGCCAGCAGTTACTCGTCCCAGGGGGCCAATCAGCCCCAGCATTTT. This gives the protein CASSYSSQGANQPQHF.

The chain joins TRBV6-5 to TRBJ2-3, with D unresolved. The CDR3 totals 14 residues. From germline, CDR1 is MNHEY and CDR2 SVGAGI. The ends were cut back, 2 bases at V and 2 bases at J, with 8 bases in the middle. The CDR3 region has the DNA TGTGCCAGCAGTTACGTACCTTACACAGATACGCAGTATTTT. Translated, it gives CASSYVPYTDTQYF.

This clone was found once. V usage is TRBV24-1 and J usage is TRBJ1-5; D ambiguous. V lost 10 bases to trimming and J lost 1 base, with 13 bases between them. There are 14 residues in the CDR3. Per the germline V gene, CDR1 is KGHDR and CDR2 is SFDVKD. The CDR3 is CATSSGLSNQPQHF. The CDR3 DNA reads TGTGCCACTTCGTCGGGCTTAAGCAATCAGCCCCAGCATTTT.

The CDR3 sequence: CASSYGSSGNTIYF. In DNA form, the CDR3 reads TGTGCCAGCAGTTACGGCAGCTCTGGAAACACCATATATTTT. This chain connects TRBV6-2 or TRBV6-3 to TRBJ1-3; D uncertain. This CDR3 contains 14 residues. With 2 bases removed from V and 0 bases from J, the gap between germline ends came to 5 bases. Germline CDR1 and CDR2: MNHEY and SVGEGT.

Only one count was recorded for this clone. The CDR3 reads CAGGLKGGDTQYF. In DNA form, the CDR3 reads TGTGCCGGGGGACTAAAGGGAGGAGATACGCAGTATTTT. The chain combines TRBV30 with TRBJ2-3; 7 positions agree with TRBD2. J gave up 5 bases and V 8 bases, and 10 bases lay outside the gene matches. The CDR3 length is 13 residues. Germline CDR1 reads GTSNPN; CDR2 reads SVGIG (reference sequence).

This clone was detected only once. The chain's CDR3 is CASSVAGGAETQYF. In DNA, the CDR3 is TGTGCCAGCAGCGTAGCAGGGGGAGCGGAGACCCAGTACTTC. The V and J genes are TRBV9 and TRBJ2-5; 7 bases align to TRBD1. The CDR3 contains 14 residues. Trimming at V came to 0 bases and at J to 5 bases, leaving 4 bases not matched to a gene. CDR1 is SGDLS, CDR2 YYNGEE, per germline.

This clone came up a few times. This chain connects TRBV6-2 or TRBV6-3 to TRBJ1-2; maybe TRBD1 (5 bases). Between the trimmed V and J ends, which lost 2 bases and 1 base, there was a span of 8 bases. The CDR3 loop spans 14 amino acids. CDR1 MNHEY and CDR2 SVGEGT come from the germline V gene. The CDR3 is CASSYDSFNYGYTF. The DNA for the CDR3 is TGTGCCAGCAGTTACGACAGCTTTAACTATGGCTACACCTTC.

V is TRBV7-2 and J is TRBJ2-5, with D perhaps TRBD1 or TRBD2 (7 bases each). Trimming cost V 5 bases and J 1 base, with 11 bases left between them. There are 14 residues in the CDR3. Germline assignment: CDR1 SGHTA and CDR2 FQGNSA. DNA of the CDR3: TGTGCCAGCAGCCCAGGGGGGGCCCAAGAGACCCAGTACTTC. Amino acids: CASSPGGAQETQYF.

The chain couples TRBV11-2 to TRBJ1-3; TRBD1 matches 7 bases. The CDR3 has 14 amino acids. J was trimmed by 3 bases and V by 8 bases; bases with no gene match: 7. The germline V gene encodes CDR1 SGHAT and CDR2 FQNNGV. The CDR3 loop is CASGIGGFGNTIYF. The CDR3, as DNA: TGTGCCAGCGGGATAGGGGGCTTTGGAAACACCATATATTTT.